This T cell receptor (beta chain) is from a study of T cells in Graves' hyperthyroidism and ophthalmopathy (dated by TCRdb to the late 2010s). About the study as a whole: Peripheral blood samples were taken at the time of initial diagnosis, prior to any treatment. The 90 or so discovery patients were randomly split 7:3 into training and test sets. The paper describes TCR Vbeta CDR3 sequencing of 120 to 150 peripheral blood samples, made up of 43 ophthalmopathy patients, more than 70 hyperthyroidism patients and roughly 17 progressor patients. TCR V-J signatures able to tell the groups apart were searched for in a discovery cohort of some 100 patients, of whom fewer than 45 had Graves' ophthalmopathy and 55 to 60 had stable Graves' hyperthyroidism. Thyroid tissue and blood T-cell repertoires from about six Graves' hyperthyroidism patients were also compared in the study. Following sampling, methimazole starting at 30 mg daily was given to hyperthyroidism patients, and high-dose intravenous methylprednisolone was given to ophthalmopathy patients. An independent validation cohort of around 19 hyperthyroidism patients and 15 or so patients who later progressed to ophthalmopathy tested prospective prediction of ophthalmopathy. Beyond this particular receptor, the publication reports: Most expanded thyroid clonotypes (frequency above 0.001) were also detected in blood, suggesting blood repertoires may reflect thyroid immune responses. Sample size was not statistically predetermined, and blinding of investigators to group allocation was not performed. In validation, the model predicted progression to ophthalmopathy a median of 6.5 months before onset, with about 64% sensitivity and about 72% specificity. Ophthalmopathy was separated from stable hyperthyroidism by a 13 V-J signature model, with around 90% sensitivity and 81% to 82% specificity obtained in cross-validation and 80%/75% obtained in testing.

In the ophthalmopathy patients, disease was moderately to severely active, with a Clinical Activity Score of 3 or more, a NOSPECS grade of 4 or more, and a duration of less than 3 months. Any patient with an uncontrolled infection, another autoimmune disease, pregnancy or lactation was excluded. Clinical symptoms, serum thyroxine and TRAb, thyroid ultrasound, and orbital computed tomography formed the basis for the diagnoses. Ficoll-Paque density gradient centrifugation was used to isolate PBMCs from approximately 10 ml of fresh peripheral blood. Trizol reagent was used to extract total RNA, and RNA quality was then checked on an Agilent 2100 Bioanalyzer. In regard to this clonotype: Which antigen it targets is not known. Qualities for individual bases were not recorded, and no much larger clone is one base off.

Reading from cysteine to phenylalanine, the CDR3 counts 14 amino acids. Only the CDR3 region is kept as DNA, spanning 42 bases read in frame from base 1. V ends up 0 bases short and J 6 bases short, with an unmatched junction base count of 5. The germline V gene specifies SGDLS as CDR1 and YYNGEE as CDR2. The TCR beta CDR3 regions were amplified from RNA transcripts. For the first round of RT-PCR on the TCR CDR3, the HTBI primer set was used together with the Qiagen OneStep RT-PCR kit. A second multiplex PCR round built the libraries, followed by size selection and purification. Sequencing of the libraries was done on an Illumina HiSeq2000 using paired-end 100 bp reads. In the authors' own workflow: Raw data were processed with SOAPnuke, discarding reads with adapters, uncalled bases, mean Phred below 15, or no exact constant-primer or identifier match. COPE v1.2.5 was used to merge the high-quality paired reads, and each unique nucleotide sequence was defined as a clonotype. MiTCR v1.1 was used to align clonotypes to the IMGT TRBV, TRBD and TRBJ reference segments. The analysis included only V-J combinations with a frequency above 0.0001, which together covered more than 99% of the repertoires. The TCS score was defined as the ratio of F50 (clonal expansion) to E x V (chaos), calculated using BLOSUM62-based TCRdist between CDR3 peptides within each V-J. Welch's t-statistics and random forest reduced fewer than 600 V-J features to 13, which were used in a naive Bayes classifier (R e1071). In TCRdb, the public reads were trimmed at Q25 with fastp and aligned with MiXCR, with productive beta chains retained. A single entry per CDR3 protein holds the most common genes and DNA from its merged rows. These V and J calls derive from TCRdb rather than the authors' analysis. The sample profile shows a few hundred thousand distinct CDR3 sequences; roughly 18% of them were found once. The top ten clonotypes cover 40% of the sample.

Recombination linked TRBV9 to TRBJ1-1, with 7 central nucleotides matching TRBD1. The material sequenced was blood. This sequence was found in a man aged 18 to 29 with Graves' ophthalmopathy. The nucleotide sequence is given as TGTGCCAGCAGCGTAGAGCCAGGGGGATCTGAAGCTTTCTTT. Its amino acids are CASSVEPGGSEAFF.